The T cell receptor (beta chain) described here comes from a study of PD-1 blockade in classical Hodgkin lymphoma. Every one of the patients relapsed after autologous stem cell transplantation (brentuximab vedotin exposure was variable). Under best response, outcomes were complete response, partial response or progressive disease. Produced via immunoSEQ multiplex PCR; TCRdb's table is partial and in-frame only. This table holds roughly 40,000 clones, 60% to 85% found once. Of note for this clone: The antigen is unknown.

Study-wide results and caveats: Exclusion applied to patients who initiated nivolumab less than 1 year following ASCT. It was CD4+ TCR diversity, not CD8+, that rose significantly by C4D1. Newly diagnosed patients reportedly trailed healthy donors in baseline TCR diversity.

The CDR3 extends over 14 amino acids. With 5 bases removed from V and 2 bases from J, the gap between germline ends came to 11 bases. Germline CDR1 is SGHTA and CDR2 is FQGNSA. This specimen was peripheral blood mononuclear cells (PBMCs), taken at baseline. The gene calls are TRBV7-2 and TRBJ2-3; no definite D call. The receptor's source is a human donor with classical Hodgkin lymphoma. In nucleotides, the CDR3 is TGTGCCAGCAGCCCGGGTCCGCTCACAGATACGCAGTATTTT. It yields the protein CASSPGPLTDTQYF.